What follows is one TCR beta chain and its context. Its antigen remains unknown. The data belong to a study of shared clonotypes between healthy human individuals. Findings and limits, study-wide: Generation probabilities of non-shared clonotypes were lower (relative to those shared by all four donors).

Every immunoSEQ plate was one replicate of a subset's evenly spread DNA. Sequencing was performed with immunoSEQ multiplex PCR; in TCRdb, only in-frame clones are kept and a portion is missing. The data show roughly 1,500,000 clones, 98% seen once. Germline-derived CDR1 and CDR2 are LNHDA and SQIVND (reference sequence). V lost 5 bases and J lost 4, with 15 bases in between. CDR3 size: 15 residues. Sequenced input: naive CD4+ T cells sorted from blood. Described subset: CD45RA+ positively selected. The source is a man younger than 40 in good health. The chain couples TRBV19 to TRBJ1-3; the D gene is possibly TRBD1 (5 bases). The CDR3 region has the DNA TGTGCCAGTAGTGGCGGACAATGGTTAGGAAACACCATATATTTT. It codes for CASSGGQWLGNTIYF.